What follows are 27 T cell receptor beta chains derived from one specimen sequenced in a study of shared clonotypes between healthy human individuals. Clones were read by immunoSEQ multiplex PCR, and TCRdb kept only the in-frame ones, dropping some. The profile covers 500,000 or so clones, with roughly 95% appearing a single time and under 0.065% taken by the ten largest. Sequenced: naive CD4+ T cells sorted from blood. Subset indicated: CD45RA+ positively selected. Receptor source: a woman in her 30s in good health.

Details on this clone: Other nucleotide sequences from this sample produce the same CDR3. This chain connects TRBV28 to TRBJ1-5; D gene unclear. Trimming took 5 bases from V and 1 from J, leaving 3 bases between them. Germline V gene data show CDR1 as MDHEN and CDR2 as SYDVKM. This CDR3 has 12 amino acids. CDR3 DNA: TGTGCCAGCAGTCAAAGCAATCAGCCCCAGCATTTT. Translated: CASSQSNQPQHF.

CDR3 region: CASSLGLAPPISSYNEQFF. The CDR3 DNA reads as TGTGCCAGCAGCTTAGGACTAGCACCACCCATTAGCTCCTACAATGAGCAGTTCTTC. The V call is TRBV11-2, the J call TRBJ2-1; 7 bases agree with TRBD2. V was clipped by 1 base and J by 0 bases; unmatched bases: 12. Germline assignment: CDR1 SGHAT and CDR2 FQNNGV. The CDR3 consists of 19 residues. Full variable domain (rest looked up from reference TRBV11-2 and TRBJ2-1): EAGVAQSPRYKIIEKRQSVAFWCNPISGHATLYWYQQILGQGPKLLIQFQNNGVVDDSQLPKDRFSAERLKGVDSTLKIQPAKLEDSAVYLCASSLGLAPPISSYNEQFFGPGTRLTVL.

The chain uses TRBV14 and TRBJ2-7; 7 nucleotides line up with TRBD2. The CDR3 spans 13 residues. V was clipped by 4 bases and J by 3 bases; unmatched bases: 3. Germline V lookup: CDR1 SGHDN, CDR2 FVKESK. CDR3 in amino acids: CASSPGLYYEQYF. The DNA for the CDR3 is TGTGCCAGCAGCCCGGGACTATACTACGAGCAGTACTTC.

The V and J genes are TRBV4-2 and TRBJ1-5; D might be TRBD1 (5 bases). The CDR3 runs to 16 residues. Germline V gene lookup returns CDR1 LGHNA and CDR2 YNFKEQ. The V end was cut by 1 base, the J end by 1 base, with 11 bases between. The CDR3 region is CASSQGVGASNQPQHF. The DNA for the CDR3 is TGTGCCAGCAGCCAAGGAGTTGGGGCCAGCAATCAGCCCCAGCATTTT.

With regard to this clone: Within the sample, other DNA sequences also encode this same CDR3. This chain connects TRBV5-1 to TRBJ2-5, with TRBD2 identical over 14 bases. J was trimmed by 4 bases and V by 0 bases; bases with no gene match: 5. The CDR3 length is 17 residues. Germline assignment: CDR1 SGHRS and CDR2 YFSETQ. The CDR3 sequence: CASSLGLAGGPGETQYF. The CDR3, as DNA: TGCGCCAGCAGCTTGGGACTAGCGGGAGGGCCAGGAGAGACCCAGTACTTC.

The CDR3 DNA reads TGTGCCAGCAGCTTGTACGGGAACGAGCAGTACTTC. Amino acid sequence: CASSLYGNEQYF. The rearrangement links TRBV5-6 to TRBJ2-7, with D possibly TRBD2 on 5 matching bases. V was trimmed by 1 base and J by 5 bases, leaving 7 bases between them. The CDR3 is made up of 12 amino acids. Germline assignment: CDR1 SGHDT and CDR2 YYEEEE.

The V and J genes are TRBV4-2 and TRBJ2-5; TRBD2 agrees at 9 bases. The germline V gene has CDR1 LGHNA and CDR2 YNFKEQ. The junction had 10 bases not matched to a gene; V was cut back by 0 bases and J by 5 bases. The CDR3 runs to 17 residues. Here the CDR3 reads CASSQERGLAGTETQYF. CDR3 bases: TGTGCCAGCAGCCAAGAGAGAGGCCTAGCGGGAACGGAGACCCAGTACTTC.

CDR3 nucleotides: TGTGCCAGCAGCTTATCAGCGGTTACCTACAATGAGCAGTTCTTC. Encoded protein: CASSLSAVTYNEQFF. The chain employs TRBV5-4 and TRBJ2-1; D is perhaps TRBD2 (5 bases). CDR1 SGHNT and CDR2 YYREEE come from the germline V gene (reference sequence). The CDR3 is 15 amino acids. Deletions cut 2 bases from V and 2 bases from J, with 11 bases between.

The chain joins TRBV7-9 to TRBJ2-7; possibly TRBD2 for D (6 bases). Germline CDR1 SEHNR, CDR2 FQNEAQ (reference sequence). V lost 4 bases and J 5 bases, leaving 18 bases between the germline ends. The CDR3 loop spans 15 amino acids. The CDR3 loop reads CASSSTVGSIDEQYF. CDR3 bases: TGTGCCAGCAGCTCTACTGTCGGGAGTATCGACGAGCAGTACTTC.

CDR3: CASSPIPRENGYTF. The DNA for the CDR3 is TGCGCCAGCAGCCCAATACCCAGGGAAAATGGCTACACCTTC. This chain connects TRBV4-1 to TRBJ1-2, with TRBD1 as a possible D gene (5 bases). The CDR3 covers 14 residues. Germline V lookup: CDR1 MGHRA, CDR2 YSYEKL. V dropped 4 bases and J dropped 6 bases, with 15 bases sitting between them.

The chain employs TRBV5-5 and TRBJ2-3; perhaps D is TRBD1 or TRBD2 (5 bases each). The CDR3 sequence is 15 residues long. Trimming pared 2 bases from V and 3 bases from J, leaving 13 bases between. In germline, CDR1 is SGHKS, CDR2 YYEKEE (reference sequence). The CDR3 bases are TGTGCCAGCAGCTTCGGGACCTCATGGACAGATACGCAGTATTTT. The encoded protein is CASSFGTSWTDTQYF.

This clone was detected once. The chain uses TRBV28 and TRBJ2-7; 8 nucleotides agree with TRBD2. The CDR3 is 11 residues long. Per germline, CDR1 MDHEN and CDR2 SYDVKM. Trimming cost V 8 bases and J 10 bases; bases outside gene matches: 7. The DNA for the CDR3 is TGTGCCAGCCGAACTCTAGCGGGTCAGTACTTC. Amino acids: CASRTLAGQYF.

The rearrangement joins TRBV2 to TRBJ1-5, with 7 bases aligning to TRBD1. Germline CDR1 reads SNHLY; CDR2 reads FYNNEI. V was clipped by 9 bases and J by 2 bases; unmatched bases: 10. The CDR3 length is 15 residues. The CDR3 bases are TGTGCCAGTGACCAGACAGGGAGCGGCAATCAGCCCCAGCATTTT. Its translation: CASDQTGSGNQPQHF.

The chain employs TRBV28 and TRBJ2-2; tentative D call: TRBD1 (6 bases). V shed 8 bases and J shed 0 bases, with 10 bases lying between them. This CDR3 has 14 residues. Germline lookup yields CDR1 MDHEN and CDR2 SYDVKM. The CDR3: CASLTGTNTGELFF. The CDR3 DNA is TGTGCCAGCCTAACAGGGACGAACACCGGGGAGCTGTTTTTT.

This chain connects TRBV11-3 to TRBJ2-7; D is possibly TRBD1 or TRBD2 (6 bases each). Deletions cut 3 bases from V and 5 bases from J, with 11 bases between. This CDR3 spans 13 amino acids. Germline-derived CDR1 and CDR2 are SGHNT and YENEEA. Written as DNA, the CDR3 is TGTGCCAGCAGCTTGCGGGACAACCACGAGCAGTACTTC. Amino acid sequence: CASSLRDNHEQYF.

This chain links TRBV5-4 with TRBJ2-5; the D gene is possibly TRBD1 (5 bases). V lost 1 base to trimming and J lost 3 bases, with 10 bases between them. The length of the CDR3 is 14 residues. Germline CDR1 reads SGHNT; CDR2 reads YYREEE (reference sequence). The CDR3 DNA sequence: TGTGCCAGCAGCTTGAGTCAGGGTAAAGAGACCCAGTACTTC. Protein sequence: CASSLSQGKETQYF.

The chain uses TRBV9 and TRBJ2-1; no reliable D call. Per the germline V gene, CDR1 is SGDLS and CDR2 is YYNGEE. The CDR3 contains 15 residues. Trimming stripped 0 bases from V and 6 bases from J, with 13 bases between. The CDR3 spells CASSVAPRPFNEQFF. The CDR3 DNA follows: TGTGCCAGCAGCGTAGCTCCCCGTCCCTTCAATGAGCAGTTCTTC.

This sequence joins TRBV6-4 and TRBJ2-1; 7 bases align to TRBD2. Germline CDR1 MRHNA, CDR2 SNTAGT. This CDR3 is built from 15 residues. Losses at the gene ends were 3 bases for V and 2 bases for J; bases not matched to a gene: 4. In DNA, the CDR3 is TGTGCCAGCAGTGAAAGTAGCGGGCCCTACAATGAGCAGTTCTTC. Translated: CASSESSGPYNEQFF.

V usage is TRBV15 and J usage is TRBJ2-2; a weak D match, TRBD1 (6 bases). The CDR3 is 16 residues long. The germline V gene has CDR1 LNHNV and CDR2 YYDKDF (reference sequence). V was cut by 0 bases and J by 6 bases, with 14 bases left in between. The CDR3 loop is CATSRDLGAPAGELFF. The CDR3 nucleotides read TGTGCCACCAGCAGAGATTTGGGGGCCCCAGCCGGGGAGCTGTTTTTT.

This sequence joins TRBV5-1 and TRBJ1-1; D ambiguous. CDR1 is SGHRS and CDR2 is YFSETQ in the germline V gene. The CDR3 contains 14 residues. V lost 0 bases to trimming and J lost 1 base, with 7 bases between them. CDR3 in amino acids: CASSLVSSNTEAFF. The CDR3 DNA reads TGCGCCAGCAGCTTGGTGTCTTCGAACACTGAAGCTTTCTTT.

The chain carries TRBV30 and TRBJ1-1; the D is unclear. The V gene lost 2 bases and the J gene lost 3 bases, with 7 bases spanning the gap. The CDR3 is made up of 12 amino acids. Germline loops: CDR1 GTSNPN, CDR2 SVGIG (reference sequence). This chain's CDR3 is CAWSRRDTEAFF. CDR3 sequence (DNA): TGTGCCTGGAGTCGCCGGGACACTGAAGCTTTCTTT.

The gene calls are TRBV7-2 and TRBJ2-7, with 12 bases identical to TRBD1. The V gene's germline CDR1 is SGHTA and CDR2 FQGNSA. The V and J ends lost 5 bases and 2 bases, in that order; junction bases with no gene match: 13. The CDR3 extends over 18 amino acids. The DNA for the CDR3 is TGTGCCAGCAGCAAGGGACAGGGGGCAGTGCGGGCGACCTACGAGCAGTACTTC. This gives the protein CASSKGQGAVRATYEQYF.

The chain is built from TRBV7-2 and TRBJ2-1; D is perhaps TRBD2 (6 bases). Germline-derived CDR1 and CDR2 are SGHTA and FQGNSA. Trimming took off 1 base at V and 8 bases at J, with 21 bases between the two ends. This CDR3 is 17 amino acids long. The CDR3 here is CASSLESGYGFRDEQFF. DNA for the CDR3: TGTGCCAGCAGCTTAGAGAGCGGGTATGGTTTTAGAGATGAGCAGTTCTTC. Together with reference TRBV7-2 and TRBJ2-1, the CDR3 gives the full variable domain: GAGVSQSPSNKVTEKGKDVELRCDPISGHTALYWYRQSLGQGLEFLIYFQGNSAPDKSGLPSDRFSAERTGGSVSTLTIQRTQQEDSAVYLCASSLESGYGFRDEQFFGPGTRLTVL.

The chain employs TRBV28 and TRBJ2-7; 8 nucleotides align to TRBD1. The V gene end was trimmed by 3 bases and the J gene end by 3 bases; junction bases not matched to a gene: 4. CDR1 MDHEN and CDR2 SYDVKM come from the germline V gene. The CDR3 is 14 amino acids. The DNA for the CDR3 is TGTGCCAGCAGTTTGCAGGGGGCTATCTACGAGCAGTACTTC. This gives the protein CASSLQGAIYEQYF. Drawing the rest from reference TRBV28 and TRBJ2-7, the complete variable domain is DVKVTQSSRYLVKRTGEKVFLECVQDMDHENMFWYRQDPGLGLRLIYFSYDVKMKEKGDIPEGYSVSREKKERFSLILESASTNQTSMYLCASSLQGAIYEQYFGPGTRLTVT.

This chain's CDR3 is CASSQETSGGKTQYF. The CDR3 bases are TGCGCCAGCAGCCAAGAAACCTCAGGGGGCAAGACCCAGTACTTC. V is TRBV4-1 and J is TRBJ2-5, with 8 bases matching TRBD1. The V and J ends lost 0 bases and 6 bases, in that order; junction bases with no gene match: 6. CDR3 length: 15 amino acids. Germline V gene lookup returns CDR1 MGHRA and CDR2 YSYEKL.

This chain joins TRBV5-5 and TRBJ1-4, with a possible D match to TRBD1 (6 bases). Looked up from germline, CDR1 is SGHKS and CDR2 is YYEKEE (reference sequence). V was pared by 3 bases and J by 4 bases, with 10 bases between. The CDR3 totals 14 residues. This chain's CDR3 is CASSSRTVNEKLFF. Written as DNA, the CDR3 is TGTGCCAGCAGCTCCCGGACAGTTAATGAAAAACTGTTTTTT.

This clone is a singleton in its sample. The chain links TRBV6-1 to TRBJ2-1, with D possibly being TRBD1 (6 bases). The V end lost 5 bases, the J end lost 5 bases, and 13 bases lay between the germline ends. Germline values: CDR1 MNHNS, CDR2 SASEGT. CDR3 length: 14 residues. The CDR3 reads CASSTGTTNNEQFF. For the CDR3, the DNA is TGTGCCAGCAGTACCGGGACAACCAACAATGAGCAGTTCTTC.